Listed below are T cell receptor beta chains from one sample, sequenced in a study of OX40 agonist ivuxolimab in advanced cancers. Profiled with immunoSEQ multiplex PCR; TCRdb holds only in-frame clones, not every one. Here the sample spans tens of thousands of clones, around 85% being singletons. Here the sequenced sample was CD4+ or CD8+ T cells sorted from blood, taken in a trial of the OX40 agonist ivuxolimab. Receptors were obtained from an adult with an advanced solid tumor such as melanoma, head and neck, liver or kidney cancer. CDR3s leave out the opening cysteine and the closing phenylalanine or tryptophan. Each record gives: D gene, V gene, J gene, CDR3 protein. D genes are given only for firm matches.

d_call: TRBD1; v_call: TRBV5-5; j_call: TRBJ1-4; cdr3_aa: ASRRDRSTNEKLF
d_call: .; v_call: TRBV19; j_call: TRBJ2-7; cdr3_aa: ASSIAHHYEQY
d_call: .; v_call: TRBV5-1; j_call: TRBJ2-3; cdr3_aa: ASKRTSSTDTQY
d_call: .; v_call: TRBV5-4; j_call: TRBJ2-5; cdr3_aa: ASSASGVQETQY
d_call: .; v_call: TRBV29-1; j_call: TRBJ2-7; cdr3_aa: SVEAGSGSYEQY
d_call: TRBD1; v_call: TRBV2; j_call: TRBJ1-1; cdr3_aa: ASSENRGYAEAF
d_call: .; v_call: TRBV28; j_call: TRBJ1-4; cdr3_aa: ASSLIFGPATNEKLF
d_call: .; v_call: TRBV5-1; j_call: TRBJ2-5; cdr3_aa: ASSGAERETQY
d_call: TRBD1; v_call: TRBV9; j_call: TRBJ2-1; cdr3_aa: ASSVRGQGATNEQF
d_call: .; v_call: TRBV11-2; j_call: TRBJ1-6; cdr3_aa: ASSFEISPLH
d_call: .; v_call: TRBV9; j_call: TRBJ1-1; cdr3_aa: ASGRPGTEAF
d_call: .; v_call: TRBV6-1; j_call: TRBJ1-4; cdr3_aa: ASRGGLGTSEKLF